This T cell receptor (beta chain) is drawn from a study of cytomegalovirus exposure and HLA in healthy donors. V lost 7 bases and J lost 6; bases outside the gene matches: 4. Germline values: CDR1 SGHDT, CDR2 YYEEEE. The CDR3 sequence is 13 residues long. Study findings and constraints: The productive fraction for most TCR beta V segments was about 90% or about 30% in an earlier analysis. Presence/absence analyses treated sequencing depth as roughly uniform across donors. Later findings reportedly placed an Asian-associated ancestry cluster below the roughly 670-donor mean for N-insertions.

Donors were ostensibly healthy at sampling, although undocumented immune exposures were probable. Amplification used 60 Vbeta primers and 13 Jbeta primers. Data came from immunoSEQ multiplex PCR; TCRdb stores just in-frame clones and leaves some out. The listing contains fewer than 85,000 clones. In regard to this clone: Its antigen remains unidentified.

This clonotype was obtained from a man aged 50 to 59 in good health and CMV-seropositive. Material: PBMCs. This rearrangement joins TRBV5-6 to TRBJ1-6, with 7 nucleotides matching TRBD1. The CDR3 nucleotides are TGTGCCAGCGGGGACAGACTTAATTCACCCCTCCACTTT. Translated: CASGDRLNSPLHF.